This T cell receptor beta chain emerged from a study of blood T cell repertoires in COVID-19. Per the study methods: Amplifying reference gene primers gave estimates of nucleated cell counts. Repertoires were generated with immunoSEQ multiplex PCR, while TCRdb's copy carries only in-frame clones and drops some. V, J and clone size derive from that table, while D and trimming were established from the DNA sequence. This table holds 220,000 or so clones, 75% to 90% found once. The germline CDR1 and CDR2 sequences are SGHTA and FQGTGA. This CDR3 spans 13 amino acids. V was clipped by 4 bases and J by 2 bases, with 8 bases between them.

The V gene is TRBV7-3, the J gene TRBJ1-1, with unresolved D. The receptor comes from a woman over 75 with COVID-19, enrolled during active disease. The sample was peripheral blood. The CDR3 nucleotides are TGTGCCAGCAGCTCCCAGGCTAACACTGAAGCTTTCTTT. As protein: CASSSQANTEAFF.